This record looks at one T cell receptor beta chain sequence and its context. The data were produced by immunoSEQ multiplex PCR, yet TCRdb's version contains in-frame clones alone and is incomplete. Among 360,000 or so clones listed, around 89% were seen once. The V end lost 1 base, the J end lost 2 bases, and 11 bases lay between the germline ends. Per germline, CDR1 LNHNV and CDR2 YYDKDF (reference sequence). This CDR3 has 15 residues. The data originate from a study of blood T cell repertoires in COVID-19. The sequence derives from a man younger than 35 with active or convalescent COVID-19. The sample taken for sequencing was peripheral blood. This rearrangement joins TRBV15 to TRBJ1-2, with a possible D match to TRBD1 (5 bases). CDR3 sequence reads: CATSRVPPGNYGYTF. The CDR3 DNA reads TGTGCCACCAGCAGAGTACCCCCAGGGAACTATGGCTACACCTTC. The whole variable domain, remainder taken from reference TRBV15 and TRBJ1-2, is DAMVIQNPRYQVTQFGKPVTLSCSQTLNHNVMYWYQQKSSQAPKLLFHYYDKDFNNEADTPDNFQSRRPNTSFCFLDIRSPGLGDTAMYLCATSRVPPGNYGYTFGSGTRLTVV.